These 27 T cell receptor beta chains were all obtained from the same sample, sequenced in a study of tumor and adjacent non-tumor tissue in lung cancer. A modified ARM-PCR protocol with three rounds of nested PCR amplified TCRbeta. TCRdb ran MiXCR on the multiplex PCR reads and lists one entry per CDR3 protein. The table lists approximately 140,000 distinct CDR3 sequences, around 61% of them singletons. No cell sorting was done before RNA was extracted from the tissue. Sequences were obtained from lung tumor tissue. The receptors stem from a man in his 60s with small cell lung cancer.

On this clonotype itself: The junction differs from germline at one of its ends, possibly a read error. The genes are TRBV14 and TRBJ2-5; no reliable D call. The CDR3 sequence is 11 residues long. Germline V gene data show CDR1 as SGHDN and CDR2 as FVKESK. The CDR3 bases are TGTGCCAGCAGCCAATATGAGACACAGTACTTC. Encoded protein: CASSQYETQYF. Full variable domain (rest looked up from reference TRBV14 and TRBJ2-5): EAGVTQFPSHSVIEKGQTVTLRCDPISGHDNLYWYRRVMGKEIKFLLHFVKESKQDESGMPNNRFLAERTGGTYSTLKVQPAELEDSGVYFCASSQYETQYFGPGTRLLVL.

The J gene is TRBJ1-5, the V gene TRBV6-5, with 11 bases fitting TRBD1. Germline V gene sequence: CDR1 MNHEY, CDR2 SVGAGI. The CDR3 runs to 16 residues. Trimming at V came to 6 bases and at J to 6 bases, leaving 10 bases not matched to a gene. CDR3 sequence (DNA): TGTGCCAGCAGCACCACATGGGGGACAGGGGGTCAGCCCCAGCATTTT. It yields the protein CASSTTWGTGGQPQHF.

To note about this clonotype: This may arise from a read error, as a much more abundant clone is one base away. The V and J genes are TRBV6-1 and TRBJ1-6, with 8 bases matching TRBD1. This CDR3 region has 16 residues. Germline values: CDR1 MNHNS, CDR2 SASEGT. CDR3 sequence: CARSGSGTGRNSPLHF. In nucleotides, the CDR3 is TGTGCCAGAAGTGGCTCCGGGACAGGACGCAATTCACCCCTCCACTTT.

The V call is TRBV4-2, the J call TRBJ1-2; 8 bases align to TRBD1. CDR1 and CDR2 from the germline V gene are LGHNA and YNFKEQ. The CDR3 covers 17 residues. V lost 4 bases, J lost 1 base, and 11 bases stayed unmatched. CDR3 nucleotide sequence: TGTGCCAGCAGCCGAGAGGCTAGGACAGGGCTTAACTATGGCTACACCTTC. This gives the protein CASSREARTGLNYGYTF.

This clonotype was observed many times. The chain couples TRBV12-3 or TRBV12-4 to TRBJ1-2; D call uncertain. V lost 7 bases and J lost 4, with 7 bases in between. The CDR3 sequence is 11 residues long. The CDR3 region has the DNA TGTGCCAGCACCGGCTTCTATGGCTACACCTTC. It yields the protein CASTGFYGYTF.

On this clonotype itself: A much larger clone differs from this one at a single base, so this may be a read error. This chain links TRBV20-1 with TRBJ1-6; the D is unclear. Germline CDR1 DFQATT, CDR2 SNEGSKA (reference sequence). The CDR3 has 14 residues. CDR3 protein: CSTSSLGRHSPLHF. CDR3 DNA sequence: TGCAGTACTAGTTCCCTGGGCAGGCATTCACCCCTCCACTTT.

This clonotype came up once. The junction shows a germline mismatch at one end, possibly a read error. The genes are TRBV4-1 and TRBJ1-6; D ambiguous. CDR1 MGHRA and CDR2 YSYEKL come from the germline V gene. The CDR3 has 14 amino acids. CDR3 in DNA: TGCCCCAGCAGCCAAGAGCCAGAAAATTCACTCCTCCACTTT. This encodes CPSSQEPENSLLHF.

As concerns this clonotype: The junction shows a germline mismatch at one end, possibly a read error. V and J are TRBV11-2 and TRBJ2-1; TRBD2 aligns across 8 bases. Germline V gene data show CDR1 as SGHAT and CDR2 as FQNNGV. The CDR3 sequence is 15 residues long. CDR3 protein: CARSSTGGFFNELFF. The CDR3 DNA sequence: TGTGCCAGGAGCTCCACGGGAGGGTTTTTCAATGAACTGTTCTTC. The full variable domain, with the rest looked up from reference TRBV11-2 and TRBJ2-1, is EAGVAQSPRYKIIEKRQSVAFWCNPISGHATLYWYQQILGQGPKLLIQFQNNGVVDDSQLPKDRFSAERLKGVDSTLKIQPAKLEDSAVYLCARSSTGGFFNELFFGPGTRLTVL.

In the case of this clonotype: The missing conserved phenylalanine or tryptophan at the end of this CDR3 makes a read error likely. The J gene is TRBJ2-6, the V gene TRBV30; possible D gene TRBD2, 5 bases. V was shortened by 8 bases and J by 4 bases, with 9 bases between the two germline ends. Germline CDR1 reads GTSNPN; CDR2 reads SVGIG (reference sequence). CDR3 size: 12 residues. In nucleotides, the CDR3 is TGTGCCCGGGGTACCGGGGCCAACGTCCTGACTTCC. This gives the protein CARGTGANVLTS.

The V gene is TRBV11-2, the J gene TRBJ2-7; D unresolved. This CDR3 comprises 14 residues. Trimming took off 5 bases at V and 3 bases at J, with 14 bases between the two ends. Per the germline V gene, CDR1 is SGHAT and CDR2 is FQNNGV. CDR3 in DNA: TGTGCCAGCAGCCTTTTCTCGGGCATCTACGAGCAGTACTTC. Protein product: CASSLFSGIYEQYF.

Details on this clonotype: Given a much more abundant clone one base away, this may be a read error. This CDR3 reads CASTDGDRGYTF. CDR3 DNA: TGTGCCAGCACAGACGGGGACCGCGGCTACACCTTC. The chain has TRBV6-5 and TRBJ1-2; TRBD1 might be the D (5 bases). The ends were cut back, 7 bases at V and 8 bases at J, with 14 bases in the middle. The CDR3 has 12 residues. The germline V gene encodes CDR1 MNHEY and CDR2 SVGAGI.

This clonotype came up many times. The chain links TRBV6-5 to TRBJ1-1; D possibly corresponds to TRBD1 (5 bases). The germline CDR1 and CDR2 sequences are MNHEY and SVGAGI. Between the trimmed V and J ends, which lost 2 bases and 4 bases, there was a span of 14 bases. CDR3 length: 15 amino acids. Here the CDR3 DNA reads TGTGCCAGCAGTTACGGGACCGCCTTCGGCACTGAAGCTTTCTTT. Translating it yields CASSYGTAFGTEAFF.

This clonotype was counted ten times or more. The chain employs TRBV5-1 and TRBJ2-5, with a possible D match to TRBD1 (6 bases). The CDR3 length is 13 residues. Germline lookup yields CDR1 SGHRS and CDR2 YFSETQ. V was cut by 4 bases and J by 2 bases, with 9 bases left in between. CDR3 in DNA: TGCGCCAGCAGCCACGGACAGCAAGAGACCCAGTACTTC. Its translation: CASSHGQQETQYF.

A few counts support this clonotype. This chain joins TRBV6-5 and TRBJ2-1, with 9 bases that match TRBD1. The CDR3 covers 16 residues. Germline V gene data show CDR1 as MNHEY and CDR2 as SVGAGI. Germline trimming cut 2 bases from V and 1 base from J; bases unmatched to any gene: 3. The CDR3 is CASSYGGTGSYNEQFF. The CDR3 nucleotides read TGTGCCAGCAGTTACGGGGGGACAGGGTCCTACAATGAGCAGTTCTTC.

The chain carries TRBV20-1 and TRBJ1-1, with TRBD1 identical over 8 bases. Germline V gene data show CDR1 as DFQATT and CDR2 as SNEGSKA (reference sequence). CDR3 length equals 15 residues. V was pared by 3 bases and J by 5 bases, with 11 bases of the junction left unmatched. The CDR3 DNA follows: TGCAGTGCTAGTCAGGGGGCGGGACTTGGGACTGAAGCTTTCTTT. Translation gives CSASQGAGLGTEAFF.

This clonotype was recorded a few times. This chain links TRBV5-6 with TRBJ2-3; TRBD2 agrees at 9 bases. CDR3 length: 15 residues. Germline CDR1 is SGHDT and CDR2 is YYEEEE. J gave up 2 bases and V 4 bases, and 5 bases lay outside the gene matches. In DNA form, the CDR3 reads TGTGCCAGCAGCCGGGGACTAGCCAACACAGATACGCAGTATTTT. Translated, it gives CASSRGLANTDTQYF.

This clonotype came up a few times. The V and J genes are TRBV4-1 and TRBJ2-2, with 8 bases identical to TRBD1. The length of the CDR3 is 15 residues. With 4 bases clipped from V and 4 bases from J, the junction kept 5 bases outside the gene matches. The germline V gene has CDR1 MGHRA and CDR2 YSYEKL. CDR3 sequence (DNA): TGCGCCAGCAGCCGCGGACAGGGTCTCACCGGGGAGCTGTTTTTT. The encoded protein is CASSRGQGLTGELFF.

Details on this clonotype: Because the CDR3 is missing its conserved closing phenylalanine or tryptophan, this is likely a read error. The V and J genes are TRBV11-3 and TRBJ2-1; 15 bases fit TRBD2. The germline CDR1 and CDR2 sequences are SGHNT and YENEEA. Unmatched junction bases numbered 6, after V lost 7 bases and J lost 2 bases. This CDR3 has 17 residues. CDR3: CASISGLAGGPYNEQFL. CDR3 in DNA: TGTGCCAGCATCTCGGGACTAGCGGGAGGACCCTACAATGAGCAGTTCTTA.

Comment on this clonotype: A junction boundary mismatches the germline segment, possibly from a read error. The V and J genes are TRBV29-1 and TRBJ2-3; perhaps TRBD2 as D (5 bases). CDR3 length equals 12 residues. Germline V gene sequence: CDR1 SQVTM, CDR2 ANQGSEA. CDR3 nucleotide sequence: TGTAGCGAAACATCAGGCACAGATACGCACTATTTT. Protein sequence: CSETSGTDTHYF.

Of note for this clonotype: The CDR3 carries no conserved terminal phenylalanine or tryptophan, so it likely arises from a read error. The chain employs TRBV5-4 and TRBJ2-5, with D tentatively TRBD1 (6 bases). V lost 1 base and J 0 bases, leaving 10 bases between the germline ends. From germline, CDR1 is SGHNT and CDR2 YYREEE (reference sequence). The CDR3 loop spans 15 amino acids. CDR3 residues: CASSLSGANQETQYS. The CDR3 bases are TGTGCCAGCAGCTTGTCAGGGGCCAACCAAGAGACCCAGTACTCC.

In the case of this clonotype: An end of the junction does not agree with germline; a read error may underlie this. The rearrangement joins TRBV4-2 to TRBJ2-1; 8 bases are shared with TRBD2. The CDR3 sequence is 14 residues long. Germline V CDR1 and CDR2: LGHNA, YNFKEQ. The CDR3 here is CATSQQTSDNEQFF. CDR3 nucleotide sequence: TGTGCCACCAGCCAACAGACTAGCGACAATGAGCAGTTCTTC.

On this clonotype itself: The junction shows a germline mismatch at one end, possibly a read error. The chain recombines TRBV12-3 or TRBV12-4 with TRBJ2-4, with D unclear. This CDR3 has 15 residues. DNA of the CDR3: TGTGTCAGCAGTTTAGTGGGGTTAGCCAAAAACATTCAGTGCTTC. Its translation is CVSSLVGLAKNIQCF.

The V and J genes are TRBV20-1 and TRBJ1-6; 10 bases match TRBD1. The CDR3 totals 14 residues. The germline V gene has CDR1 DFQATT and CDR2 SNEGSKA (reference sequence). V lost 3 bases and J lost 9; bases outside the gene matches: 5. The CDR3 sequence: CSARLGQGTSPLHF. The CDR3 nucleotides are TGCAGTGCTAGGTTGGGACAGGGGACTTCACCCCTCCACTTT.

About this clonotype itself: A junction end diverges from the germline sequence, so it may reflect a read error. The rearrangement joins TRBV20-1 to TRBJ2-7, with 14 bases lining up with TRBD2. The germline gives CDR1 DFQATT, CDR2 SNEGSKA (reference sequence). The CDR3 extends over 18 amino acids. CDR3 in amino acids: CSASAGLAGGPRPYERYF. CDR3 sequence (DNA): TGCAGTGCTAGTGCCGGACTAGCGGGAGGCCCAAGGCCCTACGAGCGGTACTTC.

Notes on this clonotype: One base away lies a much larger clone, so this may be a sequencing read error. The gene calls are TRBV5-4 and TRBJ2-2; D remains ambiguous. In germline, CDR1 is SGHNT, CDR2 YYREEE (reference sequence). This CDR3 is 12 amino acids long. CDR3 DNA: TGTGCCAGCACCTTGCTGTCCGGGGAGCTGTTTTTT. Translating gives CASTLLSGELFF.

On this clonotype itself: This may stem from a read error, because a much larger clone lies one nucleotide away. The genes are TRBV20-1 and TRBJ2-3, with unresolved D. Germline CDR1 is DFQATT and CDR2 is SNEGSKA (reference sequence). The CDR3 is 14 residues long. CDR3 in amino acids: CSLGLVGSTDTQYF. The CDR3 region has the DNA TGCAGCTTGGGTCTGGTGGGAAGCACAGATACGCAGTATTTT.

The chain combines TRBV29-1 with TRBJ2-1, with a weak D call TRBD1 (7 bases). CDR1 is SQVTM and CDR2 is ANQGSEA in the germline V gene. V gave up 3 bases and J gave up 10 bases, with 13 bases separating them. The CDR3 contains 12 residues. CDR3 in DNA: TGCAGCGTTGACTCGCAGGGGGGCGAGCAGTTCTTC. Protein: CSVDSQGGEQFF.